These 10 T cell receptor beta chains came from one sample sequenced in a study of vaccination and CD4 T cells after COVID-19. The assay that was used to sequence DNA from cultured CD4+ T cells was the Oncomine TCR Beta short-read assay. Each CDR3 protein is one row after TCRdb ran MiXCR on the PCR reads. Seen here are about 20,000 distinct CDR3 sequences, 44% observed once, and the top ten hold roughly 25%. No antigen has been identified for these receptors. Treatment: roughly 10-day PBMC culture with coronavirus spike peptide pools or control peptides (ViraFEST assay). The starting material was CD4+ T cells from blood, cultured in vitro, obtained before SARS-CoV-2 vaccination. These receptors originate from a human donor who had recovered from COVID-19.

By sample share, this clonotype is medium-sized. The chain recombines TRBV6-1 with TRBJ1-4; tentatively, D is TRBD1 (5 bases). V shed 6 bases and J shed 0 bases, with 11 bases lying between them. CDR3 size: 15 residues. CDR1 is MNHNS and CDR2 is SASEGT in the germline V gene. DNA for the CDR3: TGTGCCAGCAGAGGGGACCCTCCAACTAATGAAAAACTGTTTTTT. Translated: CASRGDPPTNEKLFF.

The CDR3 loop is CASSFWGPGGSYEQYF. The DNA of the CDR3 is TGTGCCAGCAGTTTCTGGGGACCGGGGGGATCCTACGAGCAGTACTTC. The chain couples TRBV28 to TRBJ2-7; 7 bases are a match to TRBD2. The V gene end was trimmed by 3 bases and the J gene end by 1 base; junction bases not matched to a gene: 9. From germline, CDR1 is MDHEN and CDR2 SYDVKM. This CDR3 is built from 16 residues.

The table lists this clonotype with a few counts. This chain joins TRBV7-2 and TRBJ2-2, with 8 bases matching TRBD2. The CDR3 runs 16 residues. Per germline, CDR1 SGHTA and CDR2 FQGNSA. V lost 3 bases, J lost 1 base, and 4 bases stayed unmatched. CDR3 amino acids: CASSFAGGVNTGELFF. Here the CDR3 DNA reads TGTGCCAGCAGCTTCGCGGGGGGTGTGAACACCGGGGAGCTGTTTTTT.

The chain uses TRBV20-1 and TRBJ1-5, with D hard to call. The V end lost 3 bases, the J end lost 0 bases, and 12 bases lay between the germline ends. The CDR3 length is 15 residues. Germline V gives CDR1 DFQATT, CDR2 SNEGSKA (reference sequence). The CDR3 loop is CSARSGASSNQPQHF. As DNA, the CDR3 is TGCAGTGCTAGGTCCGGAGCCTCTAGCAATCAGCCCCAGCATTTT.

This sequence joins TRBV6-1 and TRBJ2-7; a weak D match, TRBD2 (5 bases). Trimming stripped 3 bases from V and 7 bases from J, with 25 bases between. CDR1 and CDR2 from the germline V gene are MNHNS and SASEGT. The length of the CDR3 is 17 residues. In nucleotides, the CDR3 is TGTGCCAGCAGTGACTTGCAGTTGACGTCCGAACCGGGAGAGCAGTACTTC. Protein: CASSDLQLTSEPGEQYF.

This clonotype was detected only once. The chain joins TRBV10-3 to TRBJ2-7, with 9 nucleotides matching TRBD1. The V and J ends lost 4 bases and 4 bases, in that order; junction bases with no gene match: 8. The CDR3 has 15 residues. CDR1 is ENHRY, CDR2 SYGVKD, per germline. CDR3 loop: CAISGSGTGQYEQYF. CDR3 sequence (DNA): TGTGCCATCAGTGGATCCGGGACAGGGCAGTACGAGCAGTACTTC.

The chain has TRBV20-1 and TRBJ2-7, with TRBD1 identical over 7 bases. Germline CDR1 reads DFQATT; CDR2 reads SNEGSKA (reference sequence). V gave up 0 bases and J gave up 5 bases; unmatched junction bases: 7. This CDR3 spans 14 amino acids. The CDR3 is CSARDDRAYDEQYF. In DNA, the CDR3 is TGCAGTGCTAGAGATGACAGGGCGTACGACGAGCAGTACTTC.

J is TRBJ1-6 and V is TRBV28; D is possibly TRBD1 (5 bases). CDR1 is MDHEN and CDR2 is SYDVKM in the germline V gene. V lost 2 bases and J lost 0, with 8 bases in between. The CDR3 is made up of 16 amino acids. CDR3 amino acids: CASSLDSGSYNSPLHF. CDR3 coding DNA: TGTGCCAGCAGTTTAGACAGCGGCTCCTATAATTCACCCCTCCACTTT.

This clonotype was found a few times. V gene TRBV5-6 combines with J gene TRBJ1-2, with D possibly matching TRBD1 (5 bases). CDR3 length equals 15 residues. Trimming stripped 2 bases from V and 7 bases from J, with 18 bases between. CDR1 and CDR2 from the germline V gene are SGHDT and YYEEEE. The CDR3: CASSFIRAGQGGYTF. The DNA of the CDR3 is TGTGCCAGCAGCTTTATTCGGGCAGGGCAAGGTGGCTACACCTTC.

The chain employs TRBV27 and TRBJ2-5; no clear D. V gave up 3 bases and J gave up 5 bases, with 19 bases separating them. Germline V gives CDR1 MNHEY, CDR2 SMNVEV (reference sequence). CDR3 length: 16 residues. The CDR3 loop reads CASSLSRAAAGETQYF. Written as DNA, the CDR3 is TGTGCCAGCAGTTTGTCTCGGGCCGCGGCTGGGGAGACCCAGTACTTC.